This T cell receptor beta chain derives from a study of OX40 agonist ivuxolimab in advanced cancers. Some clones are missing from TCRdb's copy, which holds only in-frame ones; the method was immunoSEQ multiplex PCR. The profile covers 60,000 or so clones, with around 90% appearing a single time and around 10% taken by the ten largest. The sequenced sample was CD4+ or CD8+ T cells sorted from blood, obtained in a trial of the OX40 agonist ivuxolimab. The clonotype was recovered from an adult with an advanced solid tumor such as melanoma, head and neck, liver or kidney cancer.

As DNA, the CDR3 is TGTGCCAGCAGTTTATCAGGGGTGCCCTATTCCTGGGGCTACACCTTC. It specifies CASSLSGVPYSWGYTF. The chain employs TRBV27 and TRBJ1-2; D possibly corresponds to TRBD1 (5 bases). Trimming pared 0 bases from V and 8 bases from J, leaving 19 bases between. In germline, CDR1 is MNHEY, CDR2 SMNVEV (reference sequence). The CDR3 is 16 residues long.